These 10 T cell receptor beta chains came from one sample sequenced in a study of vaccination effects on CD4 cells after COVID-19 (dated by TCRdb to 2022 to 2024). These receptors have no known antigen. Library preparation used the immunoSEQ multiplex PCR assay. What TCRdb holds here is the immuneACCESS table cut down to in-frame rearrangements. Part of the clones is not present; checked against another copy, under half of the missing clones reflect an unresolved V gene, and the others are unexplained. The sample includes around 46,000 clones, with 67% observed a single time. Nearly 5.5% of the sample goes to the ten largest clones. After more than nine days of culture, CD4+ T cells were isolated with the EasySep CD4+ T cell isolation kit. Sequences were derived from CD4+ T cells from PBMCs cultured without peptide, sampled before COVID-19 vaccination. All receptors derive from a human donor who received a COVID-19 vaccine.

The chain joins TRBV6-1 to TRBJ2-7, with D unresolved. CDR1 is MNHNS and CDR2 is SASEGT in the germline V gene. Between the trimmed V and J ends, which lost 2 bases and 7 bases, there was a span of 12 bases. This CDR3 has 13 amino acids. The CDR3 sequence: CASSERELMEQYF. DNA of the CDR3: TGTGCCAGCAGTGAACGTGAACTAATGGAGCAGTACTTC.

The chain uses TRBV5-1 and TRBJ2-1, with 12 bases lining up with TRBD2. V lost 6 bases and J lost 6; bases outside the gene matches: 4. The CDR3 length is 14 residues. Germline-derived CDR1 and CDR2 are SGHRS and YFSETQ. The CDR3, as DNA: TGCGCCAGCACTAGCGGGAGGGAGGGCAATGAGCAGTTCTTC. It specifies CASTSGREGNEQFF.

This chain connects TRBV28 to TRBJ2-2; 7 nucleotides match TRBD2. The J segment lost 3 bases and the V segment lost 2 bases, leaving 9 bases of the junction unmatched. The V gene's germline CDR1 is MDHEN and CDR2 SYDVKM. The CDR3 consists of 17 residues. CDR3 residues: CASSLGPQRGYTGELFF. CDR3 DNA sequence: TGTGCCAGCAGTTTAGGTCCACAGCGGGGCTACACCGGGGAGCTGTTTTTT.

The gene calls are TRBV28 and TRBJ2-7; TRBD1 matches 8 bases. The CDR3 spans 14 residues. J was trimmed by 5 bases and V by 2 bases; bases with no gene match: 5. Germline V CDR1 and CDR2: MDHEN, SYDVKM. CDR3 sequence: CASSLTGGQNEQYF. The CDR3 DNA reads TGTGCCAGCAGTTTAACAGGGGGGCAAAACGAGCAGTACTTC.

This clone was found once. The chain joins TRBV4-3 to TRBJ2-3; 13 nucleotides agree with TRBD2. CDR3 length equals 19 residues. The trim removed 4 bases at V and 3 bases at J, leaving 13 bases unmatched. Looked up from germline, CDR1 is LGHNA and CDR2 is YSLEER. The CDR3 here is CASSRRLPGLAGQTDTQYF. The CDR3 nucleotides are TGCGCCAGCAGCCGCAGACTTCCGGGACTAGCGGGGCAAACAGATACGCAGTATTTT.

This clone appeared a few times. This chain joins TRBV7-9 and TRBJ1-1; D ambiguous. V gave up 1 base and J gave up 2 bases, with 8 bases separating them. The CDR3 runs to 14 residues. The germline gives CDR1 SEHNR, CDR2 FQNEAQ (reference sequence). The CDR3 region has the DNA TGTGCCAGCAGCTTAGTGGGGAGCAACACTGAAGCTTTCTTT. Translation gives CASSLVGSNTEAFF.

Only one count was recorded for this clone. J is TRBJ1-4 and V is TRBV23-1; tentatively, D is TRBD1 (5 bases). TRBV23-1 is annotated as an ORF whose role is uncertain. The CDR3 sequence is 15 residues long. The V end lost 2 bases, the J end lost 8 bases, and 15 bases lay between the germline ends. The CDR3, as DNA: TGCGCCAGCAGTCAAGTGATCGGGGGGAGGGAAAAACTGTTTTTT. Its translation is CASSQVIGGREKLFF.

This clone was seen a few times. This chain joins TRBV7-8 and TRBJ2-7; D gene unclear. V was shortened by 5 bases and J by 3 bases, with 23 bases between the two germline ends. From germline, CDR1 is SGHVS and CDR2 FQNEAQ. This CDR3 comprises 17 residues. The CDR3 here is CASSPSETYTLIYEQYF. The CDR3 bases are TGTGCCAGCAGCCCCTCCGAGACTTACACCCTAATCTACGAGCAGTACTTC.

CDR3 amino acids: CASSVARGAGNEKLFF. As DNA, the CDR3 is TGTGCCAGCAGTGTAGCGCGGGGGGCTGGGAATGAAAAACTGTTTTTT. The chain has TRBV28 and TRBJ1-4; tentatively, D is TRBD1 (6 bases). The V gene lost 5 bases and the J gene lost 5 bases, with 18 bases spanning the gap. This CDR3 contains 16 residues. CDR1 is MDHEN, CDR2 SYDVKM, per germline.

This clone has just a few counts. V and J are TRBV5-4 and TRBJ1-3, with D possibly matching TRBD1 (5 bases). Trimming cost V 5 bases and J 0 bases, with 12 bases left between them. The CDR3 runs to 15 residues. Germline loops: CDR1 SGHNT, CDR2 YYREEE (reference sequence). The CDR3 region has the DNA TGTGCCAGCAGTCAGGGTTCCCCCTCTGGAAACACCATATATTTT. Translation gives CASSQGSPSGNTIYF.